These 13 T cell receptor beta chains came from one sample sequenced in a study of Ad26.COV2.S vaccination and SARS-CoV-2 variants (dated by TCRdb to the early 2020s). The sample's treatment or condition label, in plain terms: over 15 received Ad26.COV2.S at low or high dose, single or two shots; about 5 received placebo; per-sample allocation not given. For vaccine and placebo recipients, repertoires were sequenced using samples collected on day 63 after the first injection. The library came from the immunoSEQ multiplex PCR assay. TCRdb carries this immuneACCESS record with in-frame sequences only. Its versions omit some clonotypes, under half of them owing to an unresolved V gene in the studies checked, with the rest unexplained. Here the sample has roughly 350,000 clones; about 87% occur a single time. The ten most abundant clones make up around 6.4% of the sample. Sequenced material: peripheral blood, taken in a trial of Ad26.COV2.S vaccine versus placebo. These receptors all stem from a person between 18 and 59 years old who received the Ad26.COV2.S COVID-19 vaccine or a placebo.

The chain carries TRBV10-3 and TRBJ1-2; 10 bases fit TRBD1. The CDR3 is 14 residues long. J gave up 5 bases and V 8 bases, and 8 bases lay outside the gene matches. Germline CDR1 reads ENHRY; CDR2 reads SYGVKD. CDR3 sequence reads: CAIGGTGERYGYTF. The DNA of the CDR3 is TGTGCCATCGGAGGGACAGGGGAGAGGTATGGCTACACCTTC.

V usage is TRBV29-1 and J usage is TRBJ1-1; possibly TRBD1 for D (5 bases). The germline V gene encodes CDR1 SQVTM and CDR2 ANQGSEA. The CDR3 is made up of 18 amino acids. V lost 1 base to trimming and J lost 5 bases, with 26 bases between them. The CDR3 DNA follows: TGCAGCGTTGAAGCTCTCCCATCGGGACTTTCCGGAGGTACTGAAGCTTTCTTT. Protein sequence: CSVEALPSGLSGGTEAFF.

V usage is TRBV10-3 and J usage is TRBJ2-7; 7 bases fit TRBD1. CDR1 and CDR2 (germline): ENHRY, SYGVKD. This CDR3 region has 14 residues. The ends lost 7 bases at V and 1 base at J; junction bases unmatched: 7. The CDR3 DNA sequence: TGTGCCATCACAAGTCCGGGACAGTCCTACGAGCAGTACTTC. Translated: CAITSPGQSYEQYF.

The V gene is TRBV9, the J gene TRBJ2-3, with D perhaps TRBD2 (6 bases). Germline CDR1 SGDLS, CDR2 YYNGEE. The V end was cut by 4 bases, the J end by 6 bases, with 12 bases between. This CDR3 is 13 amino acids long. CDR3 sequence: CASSLGGLDTQYF. Here the CDR3 DNA reads TGTGCCAGCAGCCTTGGAGGGCTCGATACGCAGTATTTT.

This chain uses TRBV7-2 with TRBJ1-1, with TRBD1 as a possible D gene (5 bases). Germline lookup yields CDR1 SGHTA and CDR2 FQGNSA. CDR3 size: 15 residues. The V and J ends lost 6 bases and 0 bases respectively, with 14 bases between them. The CDR3 coding sequence is TGTGCCAGCAGTGCCGCCGGGACGTTGAACACTGAAGCTTTCTTT. This translates into CASSAAGTLNTEAFF.

This clone occurred once. The chain has TRBV9 and TRBJ2-3; D not certain. The V gene's germline CDR1 is SGDLS and CDR2 YYNGEE. The CDR3 extends over 16 amino acids. V gave up 3 bases and J gave up 2 bases, with 16 bases separating them. CDR3 nucleotide sequence: TGTGCCAGCAGCGCCCGGCCCCCTACATTCACAGATACGCAGTATTTT. Its translation is CASSARPPTFTDTQYF.

The J gene is TRBJ2-7, the V gene TRBV6-5; tentatively, D is TRBD1 (6 bases). V was shortened by 5 bases and J by 2 bases, with 10 bases between the two germline ends. The CDR3 sequence is 13 residues long. Germline V gene lookup returns CDR1 MNHEY and CDR2 SVGAGI. CDR3 sequence: CASSITGPYEQYF. The CDR3 nucleotides are TGTGCCAGCAGTATTACAGGGCCCTACGAGCAGTACTTC.

The V and J genes are TRBV4-3 and TRBJ1-2; D remains ambiguous. Trimming removed 1 base at V and 4 bases at J, with 10 bases between. Germline V CDR1 and CDR2: LGHNA, YSLEER. The CDR3 has 14 amino acids. The DNA for the CDR3 is TGCGCCAGCAGCCAAGGGTTCGGATCCTATGGCTACACCTTC. Translation gives CASSQGFGSYGYTF.

This clone turned up a few times. V usage is TRBV7-6 and J usage is TRBJ1-6; D remains unclear. Trimming took 3 bases from V and 7 from J, leaving 10 bases between them. Germline loops: CDR1 SGHVS, CDR2 FNYEAQ. The CDR3 length is 14 residues. Written as DNA, the CDR3 is TGTGCCAGCAGCTTTGAAAATCGGAATTCACCCCTCCACTTT. Protein product: CASSFENRNSPLHF.

J is TRBJ2-7 and V is TRBV12-3 or TRBV12-4; 10 bases agree with TRBD2. Germline trimming cut 6 bases from V and 5 bases from J; bases unmatched to any gene: 4. The CDR3 is 13 amino acids. The CDR3 region has the DNA TGTGCCAGCAGCCGGACTAGCGGCCACGAGCAGTACTTC. It specifies CASSRTSGHEQYF.

V gene TRBV6-4 combines with J gene TRBJ1-1; D not resolved. Trimming cost V 6 bases and J 0 bases, with 8 bases left between them. This CDR3 has 13 residues. Germline CDR1 is MRHNA and CDR2 is SNTAGT. The CDR3 sequence is CASRYTVNTEAFF. The CDR3 nucleotides are TGTGCCAGCAGATACACAGTGAACACTGAAGCTTTCTTT.

With regard to this clone: The same CDR3 also results from other DNA sequences found in this sample. J is TRBJ2-5 and V is TRBV5-1; D is ambiguous. V lost 5 bases and J lost 1, with 3 bases in between. Looked up from germline, CDR1 is SGHRS and CDR2 is YFSETQ. The CDR3 spans 11 residues. CDR3 in amino acids: CASSFQETQYF. DNA for the CDR3: TGCGCCAGCAGTTTCCAAGAGACCCAGTACTTC.

V and J are TRBV12-5 and TRBJ1-5; D is undetermined. There are 17 residues in the CDR3. V lost 7 bases and J 3 bases, leaving 22 bases between the germline ends. Germline CDR1 LGHNT, CDR2 FRNRAP. CDR3 in amino acids: CASAPAGGGWNNQPQHF. In DNA form, the CDR3 reads TGTGCTAGTGCTCCGGCGGGAGGAGGGTGGAACAATCAGCCCCAGCATTTT.